This entry lists 19 T cell receptor beta chains sequenced from one sample in a study of post-analysis software for immune sequencing data. Points from the study as a whole: The study found TRBV5-6, TRBV5-1 and TRBV20-1 among about five TRBV segments more frequent in patients than controls.

No antigens are known for them. Prepared libraries of TCR beta cDNA carried unique molecular identifiers. TCRdb reprocessed the PCR reads with MiXCR, giving one entry per CDR3 protein. The sample shows roughly 600,000 distinct CDR3 sequences, 44% of them seen only once. The material sequenced was blood. Receptors originate from a girl aged 10-17 years with multiple sclerosis.

V and J are TRBV11-2 and TRBJ1-2; unclear D gene. The CDR3 covers 15 residues. The germline V gene encodes CDR1 SGHAT and CDR2 FQNNGV. Trimming stripped 5 bases from V and 0 bases from J, with 13 bases between. This CDR3 is CASSNPVKANYGYTF. The CDR3 bases are TGTGCCAGCAGCAATCCCGTCAAAGCTAACTATGGCTACACCTTC.

The chain carries TRBV6-5 and TRBJ2-7; TRBD2 is a possible D gene (6 bases). V dropped 9 bases and J dropped 5 bases, with 17 bases sitting between them. Germline values: CDR1 MNHEY, CDR2 SVGAGI. This CDR3 contains 13 residues. CDR3 nucleotide sequence: TGTGCCAGAGAGCGGGCACCTAAGCACGAGCAGTACTTC. This encodes CARERAPKHEQYF.

This chain connects TRBV6-6 to TRBJ1-5; 9 bases line up with TRBD1. CDR1 is MNHNY, CDR2 SVGAGI, per germline (reference sequence). The length of the CDR3 is 17 residues. Unmatched junction bases numbered 5, after V lost 2 bases and J lost 0 bases. The CDR3 region has the DNA TGTGCCAGCAGTTACGTGGGGACAGGGTCTAGCAATCAGCCCCAGCATTTT. This sequence encodes CASSYVGTGSSNQPQHF.

This clonotype was observed a handful of times. The gene calls are TRBV12-3 or TRBV12-4 and TRBJ2-3; D uncertain. This CDR3 spans 16 amino acids. The V and J ends lost 5 bases and 1 base respectively, with 16 bases between them. The CDR3 region has the DNA TGTGCCAGCAGTCAGCGTGTAATAGCTGGCACAGATACGCAGTATTTT. This sequence encodes CASSQRVIAGTDTQYF.

The chain combines TRBV6-5 with TRBJ1-1, with a possible D match to TRBD1 (5 bases). Germline CDR1 reads MNHEY; CDR2 reads SVGAGI. This CDR3 region has 15 residues. Trimming left V 0 bases short and J 3 bases short, with 11 bases between. The CDR3 coding sequence is TGTGCCAGCAGTTACTCGACAGCCCAAGACACTGAAGCTTTCTTT. This encodes CASSYSTAQDTEAFF.

This chain uses TRBV28 with TRBJ2-2; TRBD2 is a possible D gene (6 bases). Germline CDR1 is MDHEN and CDR2 is SYDVKM. The CDR3 spans 16 residues. V dropped 2 bases and J dropped 2 bases, with 12 bases sitting between them. The CDR3, as DNA: TGTGCCAGCAGTTTACCGGGACTCCTAAACACCGGGGAGCTGTTTTTT. Translated: CASSLPGLLNTGELFF. Variable domain in full (rest from reference TRBV28 and TRBJ2-2): DVKVTQSSRYLVKRTGEKVFLECVQDMDHENMFWYRQDPGLGLRLIYFSYDVKMKEKGDIPEGYSVSREKKERFSLILESASTNQTSMYLCASSLPGLLNTGELFFGEGSRLTVL.

This clonotype has only a few counts. The chain uses TRBV7-2 and TRBJ2-5; D remains unclear. The J call may be wrong; the DNA end is better matched by TRBJ2-7. Per germline, CDR1 SGHTA and CDR2 FQGNSA. The CDR3 runs to 13 residues. The CDR3 nucleotides read TGTGCCAGCAGCTCAGTTTATTCCGCCGAGCAGTACTTC. Amino acid sequence: CASSSVYSAEQYF.

This clonotype was observed once. The chain recombines TRBV6-4 with TRBJ2-1; D unresolved. The CDR3 spans 15 residues. Germline-derived CDR1 and CDR2 are MRHNA and SNTAGT. With 0 bases removed from V and 3 bases from J, the gap between germline ends came to 9 bases. As DNA, the CDR3 is TGTGCCAGCAGTGACTCAGTCGCTAGCTACAATGAGCAGTTCTTC. Amino acids: CASSDSVASYNEQFF.

The J gene is TRBJ2-4, the V gene TRBV5-6; D possibly corresponds to TRBD2 (6 bases). CDR1 is SGHDT and CDR2 is YYEEEE in the germline V gene. The V gene lost 5 bases and the J gene lost 6 bases, with 12 bases spanning the gap. The CDR3 extends over 13 amino acids. The CDR3 spells CASRILGGNIQYF. The CDR3 DNA follows: TGTGCCAGCAGGATTCTCGGGGGAAACATTCAGTACTTC.

CDR3 amino acids: CSVFPMNTEAFF. The CDR3 DNA reads TGCAGCGTTTTCCCCATGAACACTGAAGCTTTCTTT. The chain combines TRBV29-1 with TRBJ1-1; unclear D gene. The CDR3 sequence is 12 residues long. Germline CDR1 and CDR2: SQVTM and ANQGSEA. V lost 5 bases, J lost 0 bases, and 7 bases lay in between.

The rearrangement joins TRBV11-1 to TRBJ2-7; 7 bases match TRBD2. Germline-derived CDR1 and CDR2 are SGHAT and FQDESV (reference sequence). The CDR3 is 15 residues long. The junction had 5 bases not matched to a gene; V was cut back by 0 bases and J by 3 bases. CDR3 loop: CASSLAPGGNYEQYF. The CDR3 nucleotides are TGTGCCAGCAGCTTAGCGCCCGGGGGGAACTACGAGCAGTACTTC.

V gene TRBV4-1 combines with J gene TRBJ2-5; D is uncertain. Trimming pared 3 bases from V and 1 base from J, leaving 12 bases between. This CDR3 has 15 amino acids. CDR1 is MGHRA and CDR2 is YSYEKL in the germline V gene. CDR3 DNA: TGCGCCAGCAGCCAGGGGTCTAGATCCCAAGAGACCCAGTACTTC. It specifies CASSQGSRSQETQYF.

V is TRBV7-2 and J is TRBJ2-1, with 10 positions matching TRBD2. The junction had 7 bases not matched to a gene; V was cut back by 1 base and J by 10 bases. Germline CDR1 is SGHTA and CDR2 is FQGNSA. The CDR3 runs 15 residues. This chain's CDR3 is CASSLEAGGPYEQFF. CDR3 sequence (DNA): TGTGCCAGCAGCTTAGAAGCGGGGGGGCCGTACGAGCAGTTCTTC.

CDR3 amino acids: CASSFPRRVLYEQYF. The CDR3 DNA sequence: TGTGCCAGCAGCTTCCCACGACGTGTTCTCTACGAGCAGTACTTC. The chain combines TRBV5-5 with TRBJ2-7; D remains unclear. This CDR3 has 15 amino acids. The V and J ends lost 2 bases and 3 bases respectively, with 15 bases between them. Looked up from germline, CDR1 is SGHKS and CDR2 is YYEKEE (reference sequence).

Points on this clonotype: One junction end disagrees with the germline gene, perhaps due to a read error. The V and J genes are TRBV7-9 and TRBJ2-3; tentatively, D is TRBD1 (5 bases). The CDR3 loop spans 13 amino acids. From germline, CDR1 is SEHNR and CDR2 FQNEAQ (reference sequence). The CDR3 DNA sequence: TGTGCCGGCAGCCTCCCCACAGGAGATACGCAGTATTTT. Amino acid sequence: CAGSLPTGDTQYF.

This clonotype showed up just once. This rearrangement joins TRBV7-9 to TRBJ2-1; no clear D gene. This CDR3 comprises 9 residues. V lost 8 bases and J 8 bases, leaving 4 bases between the germline ends. CDR1 is SEHNR and CDR2 is FQNEAQ in the germline V gene (reference sequence). The CDR3 sequence: CASGDEQFF. The CDR3 region has the DNA TGTGCCAGCGGGGATGAGCAGTTCTTC.

At least ten counts were recorded for this clonotype. The CDR3 loop reads CASSQVGGSYEQYF. The CDR3 bases are TGTGCCAGCAGCCAAGTGGGGGGGTCCTACGAGCAGTACTTC. The chain is built from TRBV3-1 and TRBJ2-7; 7 bases match TRBD2. V was clipped by 1 base and J by 1 base; unmatched bases: 1. The CDR3 loop spans 14 amino acids. CDR1 is LGHDT, CDR2 YNNKEL, per germline (reference sequence).

This sequence joins TRBV12-3 or TRBV12-4 and TRBJ2-1; D not certain. Trimming removed 2 bases from V and 7 bases from J, with 6 bases in between. There are 12 residues in the CDR3. CDR3 sequence (DNA): TGTGCCAGCAGTTTATGGCAAAATGAGCAGTTCTTC. It specifies CASSLWQNEQFF.

J is TRBJ2-5 and V is TRBV5-1; tentatively, D is TRBD1 (5 bases). The CDR3 contains 15 residues. CDR1 SGHRS and CDR2 YFSETQ come from the germline V gene. The V end lost 4 bases, the J end lost 1 base, and 14 bases lay between the germline ends. The CDR3 region is CASSPRTPFQETQYF. The DNA for the CDR3 is TGCGCCAGCAGCCCGAGGACACCTTTCCAAGAGACCCAGTACTTC. Full variable domain (rest looked up from reference TRBV5-1 and TRBJ2-5): KAGVTQTPRYLIKTRGQQVTLSCSPISGHRSVSWYQQTPGQGLQFLFEYFSETQRNKGNFPGRFSGRQFSNSRSEMNVSTLELGDSALYLCASSPRTPFQETQYFGPGTRLLVL.